This TCR beta chain comes out of a study of blood T cell repertoires in COVID-19 (dated by TCRdb to 2018 to 2021). For the wider study: The collaborator samples originated in the United States, Italy and Spain and spanned the acute and convalescent phases of COVID-19. The prospective study material was composed of cDNA or gDNA derived from T cells, B-cell-depleted T cells, or PBMCs. The dataset comprised deeply sampled blood TCRbeta repertoires from subjects exposed to, actively infected with, or recovered from COVID-19. The repertoires were released in a freely available public database meant as a resource for research on the immune response to SARS-CoV-2. Samples were obtained from the ongoing ImmuneRACE study (first 160 participants) and from over 1,000 subjects provided by 6 global collaborators. A de-identified subject ID, COVID-19 status, age in years and sex were almost always included in the sample metadata. Where HLA class I and class II types were available, the types were taken from metadata supplied by the sample provider, not from assay-based typing. Summary of the overall study and its limitations: Clinical and demographic metadata were provided uncurated, with the amount varying by source and participant.

Whole blood was collected in K2EDTA tubes by collaborating institutions according to the institutions' own protocols. Collaborator samples were shipped for TCRbeta analysis as frozen whole blood, isolated PBMCs, or DNA extracted from either sample type. For this chain, trimming is 10 bases at the V end and 14 bases at the J end, and the number of junction bases without a gene match is 21. Including cysteine and phenylalanine, the CDR3 has 14 amino acids. CDR3 DNA only is kept here, 42 bases in frame from base 1. CDR1 MNHNY and CDR2 SVGAGI were looked up in the germline V gene (reference sequence). This clone appeared a single time. No cognate antigen has been identified for it. The input lacks base qualities; no much larger clone sits a single base away. TCRbeta CDR3 regions were amplified from genomic DNA using the immunoSEQ Assay, a bias-controlled multiplex PCR. The original pipeline was this. Within the assay, amplification of reference gene primers was used to estimate how many nucleated cells each sample contained. Sequence reads were collapsed and filtered to measure the absolute abundance of every unique TCRbeta CDR3 rearrangement. Productive Simpson clonality was computed per sample as the square root of Simpson's diversity index over productive rearrangements. Not all clones reach the TCRdb copy of this immuneACCESS table, which keeps in-frame sequences only. Checked studies attribute under half of the gap to unresolved V genes and leave the rest unexplained. Clone size and the V and J calls come from that table; the DNA yielded D and trimming. The sample data list approximately 280,000 clones, and roughly 85% of these were observed just once. The biggest ten clones account for roughly 9.6% of the sample.

Sequenced material: peripheral blood. This TCR was recovered from a woman in her seventies with acute or convalescent COVID-19. This chain is built from TRBV6-6 and TRBJ2-5; 8 bases in the junction line up with TRBD1. The CDR3 corresponds to CATTGTGGNYSIYF. The nucleotides read TGTGCCACGACGGGAACAGGGGGAAACTATAGCATATACTTC.